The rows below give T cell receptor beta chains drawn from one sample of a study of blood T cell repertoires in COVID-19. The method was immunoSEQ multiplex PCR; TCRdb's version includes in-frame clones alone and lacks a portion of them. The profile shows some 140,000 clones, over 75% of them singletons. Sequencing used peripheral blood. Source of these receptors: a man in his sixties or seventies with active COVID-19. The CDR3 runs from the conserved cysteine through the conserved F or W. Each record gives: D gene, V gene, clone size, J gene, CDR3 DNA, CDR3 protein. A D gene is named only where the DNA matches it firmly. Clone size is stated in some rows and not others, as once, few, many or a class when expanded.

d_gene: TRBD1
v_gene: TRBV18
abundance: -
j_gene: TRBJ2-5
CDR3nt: TGTGCCAGCTCTCCAACAGGGGTTCAAGAGACCCAGTACTTC
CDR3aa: CASSPTGVQETQYF

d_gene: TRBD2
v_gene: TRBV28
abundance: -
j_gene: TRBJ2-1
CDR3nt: TGTGCCAGCAGTTTCCCCACGACTAGCGGGACCTACAATGAGCAGTTCTTC
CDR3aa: CASSFPTTSGTYNEQFF

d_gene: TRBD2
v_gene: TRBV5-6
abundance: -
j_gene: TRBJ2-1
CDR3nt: TGTGCCAGCAGCTCTGGGACTAGCGGTTACAATGAGCAGTTCTTC
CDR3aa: CASSSGTSGYNEQFF

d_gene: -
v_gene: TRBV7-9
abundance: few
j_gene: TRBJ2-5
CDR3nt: TGTGCCAGCAGCGCACTCCAGGGAACGGAGACCCAGTACTTC
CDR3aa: CASSALQGTETQYF

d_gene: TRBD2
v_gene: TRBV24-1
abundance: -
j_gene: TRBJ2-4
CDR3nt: TGTGCCACCAGTGACTCTAGCGGGAGGGCCTTGGGGGCCAAAAACATTCAGTACTTC
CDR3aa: CATSDSSGRALGAKNIQYF

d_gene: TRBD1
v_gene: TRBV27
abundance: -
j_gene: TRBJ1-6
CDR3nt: TGTGCCAGCAGTTTAAGGGACAGGGCCCATGAGGCCCTCCACTTT
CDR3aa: CASSLRDRAHEALHF

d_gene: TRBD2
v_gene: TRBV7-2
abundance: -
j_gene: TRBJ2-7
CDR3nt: TGTGCCAGCAGCTTGGGACTAGCGGGAACTATAATATTCTACGAGCAGTACTTC
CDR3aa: CASSLGLAGTIIFYEQYF

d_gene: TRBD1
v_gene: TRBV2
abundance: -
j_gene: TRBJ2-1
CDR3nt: TGTGCCAGCGGTGAGAGGGGGCCGGAGTTCTTC
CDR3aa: CASGERGPEFF

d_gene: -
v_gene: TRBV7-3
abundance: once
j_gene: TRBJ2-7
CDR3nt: TGTGCCAGCAGCTTACAGGCGAATCCTACCTACGAGCAGTACTTC
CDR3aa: CASSLQANPTYEQYF

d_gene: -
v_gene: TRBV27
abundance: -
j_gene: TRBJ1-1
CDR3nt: TGTGCCAGCAGCCTTTGGGGGTCCGGAGGGGAGAACACTGAAGCTTTCTTT
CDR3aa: CASSLWGSGGENTEAFF

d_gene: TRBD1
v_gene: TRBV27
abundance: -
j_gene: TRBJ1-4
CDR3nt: TGTGCCAGCAGTCCCTCGGGACAGGCCGCCCGTAATGAAAAACTGTTTTTT
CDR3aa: CASSPSGQAARNEKLFF

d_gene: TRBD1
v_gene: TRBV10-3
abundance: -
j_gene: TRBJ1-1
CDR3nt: TGTGCCATCAGCCCGAATGTCGGGACAGCGAACACTGAAGCTTTCTTT
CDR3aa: CAISPNVGTANTEAFF

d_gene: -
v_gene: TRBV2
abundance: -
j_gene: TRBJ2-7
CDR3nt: TGTGCCAGCAGGACGGGACTCTACGAGCAGTACTTC
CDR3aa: CASRTGLYEQYF

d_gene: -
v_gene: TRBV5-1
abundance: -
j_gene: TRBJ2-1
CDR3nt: TGCGCCAGCAGCTCTCCCCTGACGGGAGTATCCGGCAATGAGCAGTTCTTC
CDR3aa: CASSSPLTGVSGNEQFF

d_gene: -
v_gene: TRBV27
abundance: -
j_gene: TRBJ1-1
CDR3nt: TGTGCCAGCAGTCCCAGATCGGGACTCCTTAGAGCTTTCTTT
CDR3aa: CASSPRSGLLRAFF

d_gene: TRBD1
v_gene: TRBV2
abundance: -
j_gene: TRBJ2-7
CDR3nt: TGTGCCAGCAGTGCAACCGGGACAGGGGGCTACGAGCAGTACTTC
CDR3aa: CASSATGTGGYEQYF

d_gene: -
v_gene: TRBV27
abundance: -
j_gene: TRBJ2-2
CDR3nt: TGTGCCAGCAGACAGGGAGGGGCGGCGAACACCGGGGAGCTGTTTTTT
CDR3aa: CASRQGGAANTGELFF

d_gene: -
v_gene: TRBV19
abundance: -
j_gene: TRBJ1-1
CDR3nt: TGTGCCAGTAGCACCCCCCGGCAGGGGCGCAACACTGAAGCTTTCTTT
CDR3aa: CASSTPRQGRNTEAFF

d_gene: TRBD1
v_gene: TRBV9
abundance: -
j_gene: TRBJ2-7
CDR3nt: TGTGCCAGCAGCGTAGTAGTATCGGGGGACAGGGTTCTGGAGCAGTACTTC
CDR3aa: CASSVVVSGDRVLEQYF

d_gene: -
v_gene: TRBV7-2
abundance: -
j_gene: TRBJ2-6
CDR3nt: TGTGCCAGCAGCTTAGGCAGGGTCTCTGGGGCCAACGTCCTGACTTTC
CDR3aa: CASSLGRVSGANVLTF

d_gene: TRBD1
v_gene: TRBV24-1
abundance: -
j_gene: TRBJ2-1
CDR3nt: TGTGCCACCAGAGGACAGGGGGGATACAATGAGCAGTTCTTC
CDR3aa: CATRGQGGYNEQFF

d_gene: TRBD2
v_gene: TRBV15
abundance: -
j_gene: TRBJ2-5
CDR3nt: TGTGCCACCAGCAGAGATCTAGCGGGAGGAGAGACCCAGTACTTC
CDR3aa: CATSRDLAGGETQYF

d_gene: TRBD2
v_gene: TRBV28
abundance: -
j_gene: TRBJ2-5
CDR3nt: TGTGCCAGCAGTTTACGGGGTAGCGGGAGAGGCCAAGAGACCCAGTACTTC
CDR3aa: CASSLRGSGRGQETQYF

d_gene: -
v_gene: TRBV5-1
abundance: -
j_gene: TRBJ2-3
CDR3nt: TGCGCCAGCAGCTTGGACTCCAGCACAGATACGCAGTATTTT
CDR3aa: CASSLDSSTDTQYF

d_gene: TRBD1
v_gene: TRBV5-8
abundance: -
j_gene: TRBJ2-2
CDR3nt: TGTGCCAGCAGTCCCTGGACAGGGGAAACCGGGGAGCTGTTTTTT
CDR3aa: CASSPWTGETGELFF

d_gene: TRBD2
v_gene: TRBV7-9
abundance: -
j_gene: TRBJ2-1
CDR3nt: TGTGCCAGCAGCTCCGGGAGGAGCTCCTACAATGAGCAGTTCTTC
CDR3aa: CASSSGRSSYNEQFF

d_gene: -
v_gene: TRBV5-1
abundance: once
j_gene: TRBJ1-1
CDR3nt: TGCGCCAGCAGCTTGGGAGGGATCGGGGGATTGAACACTGAAGCTTTCTTT
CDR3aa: CASSLGGIGGLNTEAFF

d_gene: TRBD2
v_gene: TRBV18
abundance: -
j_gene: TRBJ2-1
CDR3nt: TGTGCCAGCTCACCTATGGGACTAGCGGGAGGGGATGAGCAGTTCTTC
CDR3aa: CASSPMGLAGGDEQFF

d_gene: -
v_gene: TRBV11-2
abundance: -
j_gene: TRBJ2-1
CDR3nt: TGTGCCAGCAGCCTCCGGGATGAGCAGTTCTTC
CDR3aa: CASSLRDEQFF

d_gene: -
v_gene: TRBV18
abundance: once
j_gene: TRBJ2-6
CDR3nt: TGTGCCAGCTCACCCCTAGTTTCTGGGGCCAACGTCCTGACTTTC
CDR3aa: CASSPLVSGANVLTF

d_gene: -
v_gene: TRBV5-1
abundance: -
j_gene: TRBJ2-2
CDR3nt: TGCGCCAGCAGCTTGGACTCCCGGGCCGGGGAGCTGTTTTTT
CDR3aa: CASSLDSRAGELFF

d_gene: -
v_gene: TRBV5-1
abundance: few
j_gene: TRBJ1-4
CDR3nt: TGCGCCAGCAGCCTTACAGGGAGAAGGGATGAAAAACTGTTTTTT
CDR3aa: CASSLTGRRDEKLFF

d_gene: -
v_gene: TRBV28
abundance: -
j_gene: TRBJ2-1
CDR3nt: TGTGCCAGCAGCTATAGAGAGCAGTTCTTC
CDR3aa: CASSYREQFF

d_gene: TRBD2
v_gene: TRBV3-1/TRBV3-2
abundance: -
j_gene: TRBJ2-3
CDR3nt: TGTGCCAGCAGCCAAGATGGGGTAGCGGGATATACAGATACGCAGTATTTT
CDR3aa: CASSQDGVAGYTDTQYF

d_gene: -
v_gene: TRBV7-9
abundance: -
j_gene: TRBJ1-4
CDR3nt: TGTGCCAGCAGCTTAGTTGGTAGCGGCGAAAAACTGTTTTTT
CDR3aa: CASSLVGSGEKLFF

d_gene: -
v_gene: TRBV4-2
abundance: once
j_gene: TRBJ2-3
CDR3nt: TGTGCCAGCAGCTCCCCAGGGGTGGGAGAAGATACGCAGTATTTT
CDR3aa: CASSSPGVGEDTQYF

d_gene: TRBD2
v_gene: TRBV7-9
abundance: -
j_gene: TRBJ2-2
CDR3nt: TGTGCCAGCAGCTTGATCTTTAAAGGACTAGCGGGAGTGACCGGGGAGCTGTTTTTT
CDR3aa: CASSLIFKGLAGVTGELFF

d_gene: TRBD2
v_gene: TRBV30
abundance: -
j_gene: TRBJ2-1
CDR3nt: TGTGCCTGGAGCCTTCGGGGAGGTTTAGCGGGAGACCCTTTCTACAATGAGCAGTTCTTC
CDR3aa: CAWSLRGGLAGDPFYNEQFF

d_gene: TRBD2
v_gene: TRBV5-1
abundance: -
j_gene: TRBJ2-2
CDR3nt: TGCGCCAGCAGCTTATCGCTAGCGGCTAACACCGGGGAGCTGTTTTTT
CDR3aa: CASSLSLAANTGELFF

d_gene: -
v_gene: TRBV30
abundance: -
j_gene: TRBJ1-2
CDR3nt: TGTGCCTGGACCTCACGCCTTCAGGGCCTAATCCGTGGCTACACCTTC
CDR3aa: CAWTSRLQGLIRGYTF